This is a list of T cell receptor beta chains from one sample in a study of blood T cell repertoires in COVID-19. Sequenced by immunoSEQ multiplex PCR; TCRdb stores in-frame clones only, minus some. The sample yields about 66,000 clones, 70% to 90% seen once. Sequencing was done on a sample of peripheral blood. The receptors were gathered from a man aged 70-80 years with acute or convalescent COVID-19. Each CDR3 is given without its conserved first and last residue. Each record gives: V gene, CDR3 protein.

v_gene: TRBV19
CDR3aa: ASSMGPGSTDTQY

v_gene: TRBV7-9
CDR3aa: ASSPRGDGEQF

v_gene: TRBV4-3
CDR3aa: ASSQGGGLITDTQY

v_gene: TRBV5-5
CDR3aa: ASSLGFGATDTQY

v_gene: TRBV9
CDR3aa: ASSHSTGGAGEAF

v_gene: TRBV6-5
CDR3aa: ASRRTGQGNGYT

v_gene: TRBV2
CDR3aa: ASSVLEKLF

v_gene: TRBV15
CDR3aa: ATSRELGQSNTGELF

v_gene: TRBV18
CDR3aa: ASSGDTGLPSNSPLH

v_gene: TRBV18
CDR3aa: ASSHGQDFGYGYT

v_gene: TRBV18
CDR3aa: ASSPPPGQVWGEKLF

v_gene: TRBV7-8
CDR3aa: ASSFRRGQGDFGYT

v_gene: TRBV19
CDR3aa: ASSIPGGAGGELF

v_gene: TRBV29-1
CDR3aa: SVGDRYNSPLH

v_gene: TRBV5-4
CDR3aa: ASSLVGGVGYGYT

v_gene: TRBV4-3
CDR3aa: ASSQGLAVANTGELF

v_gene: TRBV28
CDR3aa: ASSLVGLRKQDEQF

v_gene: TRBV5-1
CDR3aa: ASSLDPGQGTYEQY

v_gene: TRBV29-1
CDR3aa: SVDGTGLYGYT

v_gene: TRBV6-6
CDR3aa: ASSFEVFRMGYEQY

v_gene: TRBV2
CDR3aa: ASSSYATDTQY

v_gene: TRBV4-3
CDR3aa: ASSQVWTSGGGTDTQY

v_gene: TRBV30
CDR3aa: ALEGTATNEKLF

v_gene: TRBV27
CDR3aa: ASSLSLGHYEQY

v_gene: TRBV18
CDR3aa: ASSSRTDTQY

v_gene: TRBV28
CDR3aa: ATLRGATNEKLF

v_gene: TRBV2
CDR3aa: ASLGGLQETQY

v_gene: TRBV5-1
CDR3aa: ASSSPGQGFYGYT

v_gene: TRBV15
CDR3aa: ATSRDGGRTDTQY

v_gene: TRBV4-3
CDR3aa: ASSQGSRVITEAF

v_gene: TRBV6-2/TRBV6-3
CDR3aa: ASSYYSRIDTQY

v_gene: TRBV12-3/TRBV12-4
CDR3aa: ASSELEAEAF

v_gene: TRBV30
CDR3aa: AWRAGLNTEAF

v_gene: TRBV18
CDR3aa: ASSPGGGSGNTIY

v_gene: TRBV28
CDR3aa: ASSSQGAGVGSPLH

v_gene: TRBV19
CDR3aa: ASSIDPAEAF

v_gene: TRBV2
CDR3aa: ASSMSQHRDQPQH

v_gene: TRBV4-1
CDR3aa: ASSWGQLNTEAF

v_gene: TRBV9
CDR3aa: ASSPRTGDRGLTEAF

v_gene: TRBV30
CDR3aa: AWSPPGGRRILGGNEQY

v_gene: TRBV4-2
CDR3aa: ASSQDISGNTIY

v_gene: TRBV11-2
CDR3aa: ASSSAAPGNQPQH

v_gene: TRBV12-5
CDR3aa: ASGLGLAGGVGETQY

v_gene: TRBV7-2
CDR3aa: ASSLVTGPNEKLF

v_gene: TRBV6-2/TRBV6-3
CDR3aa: ASSYVQGPSYEQY

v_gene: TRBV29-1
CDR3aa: SGQGKEGYGYT

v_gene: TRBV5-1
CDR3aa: ASSIAGAYNEQF

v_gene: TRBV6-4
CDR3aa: ASSEEMAVPYNEQF

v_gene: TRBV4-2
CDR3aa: ASSQETGSSYNSPLH

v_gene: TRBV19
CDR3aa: ASSAGQGFLSPLH

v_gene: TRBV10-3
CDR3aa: AIRDSLPGDTEAF